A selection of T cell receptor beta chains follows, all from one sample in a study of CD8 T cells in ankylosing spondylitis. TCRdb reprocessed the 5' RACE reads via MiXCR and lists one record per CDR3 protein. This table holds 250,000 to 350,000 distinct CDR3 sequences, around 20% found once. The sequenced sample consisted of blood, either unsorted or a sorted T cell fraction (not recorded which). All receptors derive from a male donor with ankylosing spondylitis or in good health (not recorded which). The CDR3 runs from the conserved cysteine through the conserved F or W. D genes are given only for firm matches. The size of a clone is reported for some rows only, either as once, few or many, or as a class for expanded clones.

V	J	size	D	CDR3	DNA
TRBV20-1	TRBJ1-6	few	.	CSTRGGNSPLHF	TGCAGTACTAGGGGGGGGAATTCACCCCTCCACTTT
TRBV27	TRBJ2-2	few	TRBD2	CASSLYPSGSYGELFF	TGTGCCAGCAGTTTATATCCTAGCGGGAGTTACGGGGAGCTGTTTTTT
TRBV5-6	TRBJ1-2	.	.	CASSQPGDYGYTF	TGTGCCAGCAGTCAGCCTGGGGACTATGGCTACACCTTC
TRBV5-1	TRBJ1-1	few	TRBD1	CASSRDRVGKNTEAFF	TGCGCCAGCAGCCGGGACAGGGTCGGTAAGAACACTGAAGCTTTCTTT
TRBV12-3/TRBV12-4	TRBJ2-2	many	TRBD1	CASSPDRGRFTGELFF	TGTGCCAGCAGCCCGGACAGGGGGCGGTTCACCGGGGAGCTGTTTTTT
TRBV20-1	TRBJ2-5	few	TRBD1	CSAPQTGEKTQYF	TGCAGTGCACCCCAGACAGGGGAAAAGACCCAGTACTTC
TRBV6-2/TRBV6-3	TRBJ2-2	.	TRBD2	CASSPPFGTSGGAGDTGELFF	TGTGCCAGCAGTCCCCCGTTTGGGACTAGCGGGGGGGCAGGGGACACCGGGGAGCTGTTTTTT
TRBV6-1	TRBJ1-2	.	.	CASKNSFDYGYTF	TGTGCCAGCAAGAACAGTTTCGACTATGGCTACACCTTC
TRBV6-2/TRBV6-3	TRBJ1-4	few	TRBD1	CASSLQGASEKLFF	TGTGCCAGCAGTCTACAGGGGGCGAGTGAAAAACTGTTTTTT
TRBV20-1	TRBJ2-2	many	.	CSALPGANTGELFF	TGCAGTGCCTTGCCCGGGGCGAACACCGGGGAGCTGTTTTTT
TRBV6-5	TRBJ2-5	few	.	CASSYPRGLQETQYF	TGTGCCAGCAGTTATCCGAGGGGGTTACAAGAGACCCAGTACTTC
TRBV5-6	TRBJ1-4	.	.	CASSLLGEKLFF	TGTGCCAGCAGCTTGCTCGGGGAAAAACTGTTTTTT
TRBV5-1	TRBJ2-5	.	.	CASSLKRRQDLQETQYF	TGCGCCAGCAGCTTGAAGAGGAGACAGGACCTCCAAGAGACCCAGTACTTC